Listed here are 15 T cell receptor beta chains from one sample, sequenced in a study of PD-1 blockade in classical Hodgkin lymphoma. TCRdb's copy holds only in-frame clones and misses some; the assay was immunoSEQ multiplex PCR. The table has about 41,000 clones, 55% to 70% seen once. Noted time point: cycle 4 day 1 (C4D1), after 6 weeks of nivolumab. Every single patient, without exception, relapsed after autologous stem cell transplantation, and brentuximab vedotin exposure varied. Here the sequenced sample was peripheral blood mononuclear cells (PBMCs), taken before the fourth cycle of nivolumab. These TCRs come from a human donor with classical Hodgkin lymphoma.

This clone was seen only once. The chain joins TRBV30 to TRBJ1-6; no definite D call. This CDR3 has 13 amino acids. V dropped 3 bases and J dropped 6 bases, with 9 bases sitting between them. CDR1 and CDR2 (germline): GTSNPN, SVGIG (reference sequence). The CDR3 loop is CAWRGRSNSPLHF. CDR3 sequence (DNA): TGTGCCTGGAGAGGGCGAAGTAATTCACCCCTCCACTTT. The variable domain in full, completed from reference TRBV30 and TRBJ1-6, reads SQTIHQWPATLVQPVGSPLSLECTVEGTSNPNLYWYRQAAGRGLQLLFYSVGIGQISSEVPQNLSASRPQDRQFILSSKKLLLSDSGFYLCAWRGRSNSPLHFGNGTRLTVT.

The gene calls are TRBV19 and TRBJ2-5; 11 positions agree with TRBD2. The CDR3 has 16 residues. Germline-derived CDR1 and CDR2 are LNHDA and SQIVND (reference sequence). V was pared by 4 bases and J by 3 bases, with 7 bases of the junction left unmatched. The CDR3 spells CASSTSLAGAEETQYF. The CDR3 nucleotides are TGTGCCAGTAGTACCTCACTAGCGGGGGCCGAAGAGACCCAGTACTTC.

This chain uses TRBV9 with TRBJ2-7; 8 bases are a match to TRBD1. Germline V gene data show CDR1 as SGDLS and CDR2 as YYNGEE. Trimming at V came to 8 bases and at J to 4 bases, leaving 14 bases not matched to a gene. The CDR3 loop spans 15 amino acids. The CDR3 is CARFVSGQEAYEQYF. CDR3 DNA: TGTGCCAGGTTTGTTTCGGGACAGGAGGCTTACGAGCAGTACTTC.

The J gene is TRBJ2-4, the V gene TRBV27, with TRBD1 matching 7 bases. This CDR3 region has 13 residues. Per germline, CDR1 MNHEY and CDR2 SMNVEV (reference sequence). J was trimmed by 4 bases and V by 5 bases; bases with no gene match: 2. CDR3 sequence: CASSQTGKNIQYF. DNA of the CDR3: TGTGCCAGCAGTCAGACAGGGAAAAACATTCAGTACTTC.

The chain recombines TRBV5-4 with TRBJ1-5; no reliable D call. Trimming removed 4 bases at V and 4 bases at J, with 12 bases between. CDR3 size: 14 residues. Germline V gene data show CDR1 as SGHNT and CDR2 as YYREEE (reference sequence). The CDR3 here is CASSLDGKNQPQHF. CDR3 DNA: TGTGCCAGCAGCCTGGACGGAAAAAATCAGCCCCAGCATTTT.

CDR3 DNA: TGTGCCAGCAGTTCGCAGGGGGCGGAACAGCCCCAGCATTTT. Translating it yields CASSSQGAEQPQHF. The gene calls are TRBV6-5 and TRBJ1-5; 8 bases fit TRBD1. The CDR3 runs 14 residues. Germline loops: CDR1 MNHEY, CDR2 SVGAGI. The V segment lost 4 bases and the J segment 7 bases; nucleotides outside the gene matches: 6.

The rearrangement uses TRBV6-5 and TRBJ2-1; 8 positions agree with TRBD2. J gave up 5 bases and V 5 bases, and 2 bases lay outside the gene matches. The CDR3 runs 13 residues. Germline assignment: CDR1 MNHEY and CDR2 SVGAGI. As DNA, the CDR3 is TGTGCCAGCAGTCCGGGACTAGACAATGAGCAGTTCTTC. It encodes CASSPGLDNEQFF.

This clone was detected only a few times. The chain links TRBV5-4 to TRBJ1-1; tentatively, D is TRBD1 (6 bases). V lost 0 bases and J 7 bases, leaving 7 bases between the germline ends. The CDR3 has 12 amino acids. CDR1 SGHNT and CDR2 YYREEE come from the germline V gene (reference sequence). The CDR3 spells CASSLGTDEAFF. The DNA of the CDR3 is TGTGCCAGCAGCTTGGGGACAGATGAAGCTTTCTTT.

The CDR3 protein is CASSVEGTDTDTQYF. The DNA of the CDR3 is TGTGCCAGCAGCGTAGAAGGGACTGACACAGATACGCAGTATTTT. The V gene is TRBV9, the J gene TRBJ2-3; tentatively, D is TRBD2 (6 bases). This CDR3 comprises 15 residues. The V and J ends lost 0 bases and 2 bases respectively, with 10 bases between them. Germline V gene data show CDR1 as SGDLS and CDR2 as YYNGEE.

A remark on this clone: One base away lies a much larger clone, so this may be a sequencing read error. The chain combines TRBV7-8 with TRBJ2-7; D is uncertain. This CDR3 is built from 12 residues. Trimming stripped 3 bases from V and 0 bases from J, with 3 bases between. Germline V CDR1 and CDR2: SGHVS, FQNEAQ. The CDR3 DNA reads as TGTGCCAGCAGCTTGAGCTCCTACGAGCAGTACTTC. This sequence encodes CASSLSSYEQYF.

The gene calls are TRBV28 and TRBJ2-5, with TRBD2 identical over 10 bases. The CDR3 spans 17 residues. Unmatched junction bases numbered 14, after V lost 5 bases and J lost 5 bases. Germline V lookup: CDR1 MDHEN, CDR2 SYDVKM. Written as DNA, the CDR3 is TGTGCCAGCAGTACCATAGCGGGGGGCACCTTCCAGGAGACCCAGTACTTC. This codes for CASSTIAGGTFQETQYF.

In DNA form, the CDR3 reads TGTGCCAGCAGTTCAAATCAGGGGGCTACCTTCTACGAGCAGTACTTC. It yields the protein CASSSNQGATFYEQYF. This chain connects TRBV7-6 to TRBJ2-7; 8 nucleotides line up with TRBD1. The CDR3 loop spans 16 amino acids. Per germline, CDR1 SGHVS and CDR2 FNYEAQ. The V segment lost 6 bases and the J segment 3 bases; nucleotides outside the gene matches: 13.

This clone showed up just a few times. This rearrangement joins TRBV27 to TRBJ1-2; D might be TRBD1 (6 bases). CDR3 length: 16 residues. Germline loops: CDR1 MNHEY, CDR2 SMNVEV (reference sequence). Trimming shortened V by 5 bases and J by 6 bases, and 22 bases separated the two germline ends. The CDR3 DNA is TGTGCCAGCAGTCAAGGGGCTTCCGGGACAACCGATGGCTACACCTTC. Residues: CASSQGASGTTDGYTF.

The V gene is TRBV11-1, the J gene TRBJ2-2; the match to TRBD1 covers 7 bases. CDR1 and CDR2 from the germline V gene are SGHAT and FQDESV (reference sequence). With V trimmed by 3 bases and J by 1 base, 5 bases remained unmatched. The CDR3 loop spans 16 amino acids. CDR3 DNA sequence: TGTGCCAGCAGCTTTTTATGGACAGGGAACACCGGGGAGCTGTTTTTT. It translates to CASSFLWTGNTGELFF.

J is TRBJ2-1 and V is TRBV29-1; 8 bases match TRBD2. The CDR3 runs 17 residues. In germline, CDR1 is SQVTM, CDR2 ANQGSEA. V dropped 2 bases and J dropped 3; count of bases not matched to a gene: 12. CDR3 DNA: TGCAGCGTTGAACCCTCGGGGGGGTGGTATGGCTACAATGAGCAGTTCTTC. Its translation: CSVEPSGGWYGYNEQFF.